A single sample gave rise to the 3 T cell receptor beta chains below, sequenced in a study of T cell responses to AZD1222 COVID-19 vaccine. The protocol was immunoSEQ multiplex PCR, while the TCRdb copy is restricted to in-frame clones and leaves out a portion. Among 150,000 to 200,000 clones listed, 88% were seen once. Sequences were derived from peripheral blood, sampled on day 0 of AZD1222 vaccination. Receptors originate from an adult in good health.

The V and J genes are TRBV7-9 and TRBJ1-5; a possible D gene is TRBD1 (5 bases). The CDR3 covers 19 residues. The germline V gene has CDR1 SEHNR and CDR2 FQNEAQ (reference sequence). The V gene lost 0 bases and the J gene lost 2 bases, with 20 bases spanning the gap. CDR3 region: CASSLAVVAGGSGNQPQHF. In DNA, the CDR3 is TGTGCCAGCAGCTTAGCGGTGGTAGCGGGGGGATCGGGCAATCAGCCCCAGCATTTT.

The CDR3, as DNA: TGTGCCAGCAGCTCCGACGTCGGTGGGGCAGGAAATCAGCCCCAGCATTTT. Translation gives CASSSDVGGAGNQPQHF. The rearrangement joins TRBV7-2 to TRBJ1-5; a weak D match, TRBD1 (5 bases). V lost 4 bases to trimming and J lost 4 bases, with 20 bases between them. The CDR3 loop spans 17 amino acids. CDR1 and CDR2 from the germline V gene are SGHTA and FQGNSA.

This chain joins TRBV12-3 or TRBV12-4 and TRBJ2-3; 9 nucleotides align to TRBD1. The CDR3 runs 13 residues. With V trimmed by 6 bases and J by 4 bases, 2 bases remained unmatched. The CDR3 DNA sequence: TGTGCCAGCAGAACAGGGGGCGCAGATACGCAGTATTTT. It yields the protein CASRTGGADTQYF.